The 3 T cell receptor beta chains listed next were all sequenced from one sample in a study of blood T cell repertoires in COVID-19. Some clones are missing from TCRdb's copy, which holds only in-frame ones; the method was immunoSEQ multiplex PCR. The table has 25,000 to 35,000 clones, 65% to 85% seen once; the top ten hold approximately 15%. The sample was peripheral blood. All receptors come from a woman aged 60-75 years with acute or convalescent COVID-19.

This clone appeared a few times. The chain couples TRBV3-1 (or the pseudogene TRBV3-2) to TRBJ2-7, with TRBD1 matching over 7 bases. Germline CDR1 LGHDT, CDR2 YNNKEL (reference sequence). This CDR3 has 13 residues. The trim removed 4 bases at V and 7 bases at J, leaving 7 bases unmatched. The CDR3 coding sequence is TGTGCCAGCAGCCTCCCGACAGGGATTGAGCAGTACTTC. It specifies CASSLPTGIEQYF.

This clone was seen a single time. The V gene is TRBV28, the J gene TRBJ2-7; 8 positions match TRBD2. Germline V gene lookup returns CDR1 MDHEN and CDR2 SYDVKM. The length of the CDR3 is 15 residues. Trimming removed 6 bases from V and 2 bases from J; junction bases left unmatched: 9. The CDR3, as DNA: TGTGCCAGCAGGGCTCCTAGCGGGCGAACCTACGAGCAGTACTTC. Residues: CASRAPSGRTYEQYF.

This clone was seen at least ten times. The chain carries TRBV9 and TRBJ2-2; the D is unclear. Trimming shortened V by 3 bases and J by 4 bases, and 4 bases separated the two germline ends. Germline lookup yields CDR1 SGDLS and CDR2 YYNGEE. There are 12 residues in the CDR3. In nucleotides, the CDR3 is TGTGCCAGCAGCGCCAGCACCGGGGAGCTGTTTTTT. This codes for CASSASTGELFF.